This TCR beta chain was documented in a study of patients and donors after allogeneic stem cell transplantation. V shed 3 bases and J shed 5 bases, with 13 bases lying between them. Germline assignment: CDR1 MDHEN and CDR2 SYDVKM. The CDR3 is 14 residues long. TCRdb fed the RT-PCR reads into MiXCR, producing one record per CDR3 protein. The data hold about 160,000 distinct CDR3 sequences, with 24% observed a single time. This clonotype was seen only a few times. The source material was blood, either unsorted or a sorted T cell fraction (not recorded which). This clonotype was sampled from a human donor who was either an allogeneic HSCT recipient or a stem cell or donor lymphocyte infusion donor (not recorded which). It is not recorded whose cells these are; they may come from a transplant donor. The rearrangement links TRBV28 to TRBJ1-1; D remains unclear. The CDR3, as DNA: TGTGCCAGCAGTTTTTTCGCAGCGGGTACTGAAGCTTTCTTT. It translates to CASSFFAAGTEAFF.